Each of the 21 T cell receptor beta chains below was sequenced from the same sample in a study of cytomegalovirus exposure and HLA in healthy donors. Vbeta (60) and Jbeta (13) primers were used in the PCR. Profiling relied on immunoSEQ multiplex PCR, and the TCRdb table lists in-frame clones only, not all of them. The repertoire holds under 200,000 clones, with 65% to 75% as singletons. The source material was PBMCs. These receptors originate from a girl aged 10 to 17 in good health and CMV-seronegative.

The chain employs TRBV18 and TRBJ1-4; D uncertain. Trimming shortened V by 3 bases and J by 7 bases, and 12 bases separated the two germline ends. The V gene's germline CDR1 is KGHSH and CDR2 LQKENI. The CDR3 totals 14 residues. The CDR3 reads CASSPAAVLEKLFF. DNA of the CDR3: TGTGCCAGCTCACCGGCGGCAGTCCTTGAAAAACTGTTTTTT.

The chain combines TRBV6-6 with TRBJ1-5; weak D call: TRBD1 (5 bases). Trimming shortened V by 2 bases and J by 8 bases, and 7 bases separated the two germline ends. The CDR3 sequence is 12 residues long. Germline V gene data show CDR1 as MNHNY and CDR2 as SVGAGI (reference sequence). As DNA, the CDR3 is TGTGCCAGCAGTTACCTAGGGGAGCCCCAGCATTTT. It translates to CASSYLGEPQHF.

V and J are TRBV19 and TRBJ2-2; TRBD1 matches 7 bases. The CDR3 covers 13 residues. After removal of 5 bases from V and 6 bases from J, the junction contained 3 bases not matched to a gene. CDR1 and CDR2 (germline): LNHDA, SQIVND (reference sequence). The CDR3 is CASSYRGAGELFF. As DNA, the CDR3 is TGTGCCAGTAGTTACAGGGGTGCCGGGGAGCTGTTTTTT.

The V and J genes are TRBV27 and TRBJ2-3; the D is unclear. The CDR3 runs 15 residues. CDR1 MNHEY and CDR2 SMNVEV come from the germline V gene (reference sequence). Trimming cost V 3 bases and J 0 bases, with 10 bases left between them. CDR3 protein: CASSFAVSSTDTQYF. The CDR3 region has the DNA TGTGCCAGCAGTTTTGCGGTGTCTAGCACAGATACGCAGTATTTT.

The gene calls are TRBV7-3 and TRBJ1-2; 7 positions match TRBD1. J lost 4 bases, V lost 0 bases, and 8 bases had no gene match. The CDR3 is 16 residues long. Germline CDR1 and CDR2: SGHTA and FQGTGA. The CDR3 here is CASSLTVGDRVYGYTF. The CDR3 DNA is TGTGCCAGCAGCTTAACTGTGGGGGACAGAGTCTATGGCTACACCTTC.

This chain joins TRBV6-6 and TRBJ1-5; weak D call: TRBD1 (5 bases). V lost 5 bases to trimming and J lost 0 bases, with 8 bases between them. This CDR3 is 14 amino acids long. Germline CDR1 and CDR2: MNHNY and SVGAGI (reference sequence). The CDR3 nucleotides are TGTGCCAGCAGTACGACAGATAGCAATCAGCCCCAGCATTTT. Its protein product is CASSTTDSNQPQHF.

V usage is TRBV7-9 and J usage is TRBJ1-1, with 8 bases identical to TRBD1. Germline V lookup: CDR1 SEHNR, CDR2 FQNEAQ (reference sequence). The CDR3 has 14 residues. V dropped 4 bases and J dropped 6; count of bases not matched to a gene: 7. The CDR3 DNA reads TGTGCCAGCAGCTCAACAACAGGGGGGGCTGAAGCTTTCTTT. Residues: CASSSTTGGAEAFF.

V and J are TRBV6-1 and TRBJ1-5; D not resolved. The V and J ends lost 6 bases and 0 bases respectively, with 9 bases between them. The CDR3 is 14 amino acids. Germline V CDR1 and CDR2: MNHNS, SASEGT. In DNA, the CDR3 is TGTGCCAGCAGCCGGGGAAATAGCAATCAGCCCCAGCATTTT. Protein sequence: CASSRGNSNQPQHF.

The chain combines TRBV6-5 with TRBJ1-5; 8 nucleotides line up with TRBD1. Germline trimming cut 5 bases from V and 4 bases from J; bases unmatched to any gene: 4. CDR1 is MNHEY, CDR2 SVGAGI, per germline. The CDR3 is made up of 14 amino acids. The CDR3 sequence: CASSSGQGNQPQHF. The CDR3 DNA reads as TGTGCCAGCAGTAGTGGACAGGGTAATCAGCCCCAGCATTTT.

V gene TRBV5-1 combines with J gene TRBJ2-2; TRBD1 agrees at 8 bases. The J segment lost 7 bases and the V segment lost 3 bases, leaving 8 bases of the junction unmatched. This CDR3 has 15 amino acids. Germline assignment: CDR1 SGHRS and CDR2 YFSETQ. The CDR3 DNA sequence: TGCGCCAGCAGCTCCCGCAGGGGGCAGGGCGGGGAGCTGTTTTTT. This gives the protein CASSSRRGQGGELFF.

The rearrangement joins TRBV6-5 to TRBJ2-3; D is ambiguous. The CDR3 has 15 amino acids. Germline V gene lookup returns CDR1 MNHEY and CDR2 SVGAGI. V was pared by 0 bases and J by 3 bases, with 10 bases between. The CDR3 loop reads CASSYSSTFTDTQYF. CDR3 coding DNA: TGTGCCAGCAGTTACTCGTCTACGTTTACAGATACGCAGTATTTT.

CDR3 DNA: TGTGCCAGCAGCCGGACAGGGGGCGCCTCTAATGAAAAACTGTTTTTT. It codes for CASSRTGGASNEKLFF. The chain links TRBV7-9 to TRBJ1-4; 11 positions agree with TRBD1. This CDR3 region has 16 residues. V dropped 5 bases and J dropped 3; count of bases not matched to a gene: 5. CDR1 is SEHNR and CDR2 is FQNEAQ in the germline V gene (reference sequence).

The chain combines TRBV6-4 with TRBJ1-1; D uncertain. The germline CDR1 and CDR2 sequences are MRHNA and SNTAGT. Trimming cost V 2 bases and J 10 bases, with 14 bases left between them. The CDR3 has 13 residues. The CDR3 coding sequence is TGTGCCAGCAGTGACGGTCCTCGAGGGTCAGCTTTCTTT. Translation: CASSDGPRGSAFF.

This clone was counted a few times. The chain combines TRBV7-3 with TRBJ2-3, with D possibly matching TRBD2 (6 bases). Germline-derived CDR1 and CDR2 are SGHTA and FQGTGA. Deletions cut 2 bases from V and 5 bases from J, with 8 bases between. This CDR3 is 13 amino acids long. The CDR3, as DNA: TGTGCCAGCAGCTTAGCCGGGGGAGATACGCAGTATTTT. Translation gives CASSLAGGDTQYF.

The genes are TRBV15 and TRBJ1-1, with D tentatively TRBD1 (5 bases). The germline gives CDR1 LNHNV, CDR2 YYDKDF (reference sequence). V lost 2 bases and J 6 bases, leaving 13 bases between the germline ends. The CDR3 spans 14 residues. In DNA form, the CDR3 reads TGTGCCACCAGCAGACGTCGACAGATTGCTGAAGCTTTCTTT. This sequence encodes CATSRRRQIAEAFF.

The chain uses TRBV7-3 and TRBJ2-3; TRBD1 aligns across 8 bases. Germline-derived CDR1 and CDR2 are SGHTA and FQGTGA. J gave up 4 bases and V 2 bases, and 2 bases lay outside the gene matches. The CDR3 runs to 14 residues. The CDR3 region is CASSLGRGPDTQYF. The CDR3 DNA follows: TGTGCCAGCAGCTTAGGCAGGGGGCCAGATACGCAGTATTTT.

This clone showed up just a few times. V gene TRBV6-6 combines with J gene TRBJ2-7, with D tentatively TRBD1 (6 bases). CDR3 size: 11 residues. Trimming removed 8 bases from V and 6 bases from J, with 11 bases in between. Germline V gives CDR1 MNHNY, CDR2 SVGAGI (reference sequence). Here the CDR3 DNA reads TGTGCCAGCCTCACAGGGACCGAGCAGTACTTC. Its translation: CASLTGTEQYF.

The DNA for the CDR3 is TGTGCCAGCAGCAACTACCAGGGGGCGGAAGGCTACACCTTC. Translated, it gives CASSNYQGAEGYTF. The gene calls are TRBV6-6 and TRBJ1-2; TRBD1 agrees at 8 bases. V shed 6 bases, J shed 8 bases, and the junction held 11 bases outside the gene matches. Germline lookup yields CDR1 MNHNY and CDR2 SVGAGI (reference sequence). The CDR3 is 14 residues long.

This rearrangement joins TRBV19 to TRBJ1-1; a possible D gene is TRBD1 (5 bases). Germline V gene data show CDR1 as LNHDA and CDR2 as SQIVND (reference sequence). Trimming cost V 8 bases and J 0 bases, with 10 bases left between them. The CDR3 covers 13 residues. DNA of the CDR3: TGTGCCAGTGACGACAGAATGAACACTGAAGCTTTCTTT. Encoded protein: CASDDRMNTEAFF.

This chain joins TRBV4-1 and TRBJ1-4; D is perhaps TRBD1 (6 bases). This CDR3 contains 15 residues. From germline, CDR1 is MGHRA and CDR2 YSYEKL. Trimming stripped 4 bases from V and 4 bases from J, with 13 bases between. CDR3 bases: TGCGCCAGCAGCCGCACAGGGCCCTATAATGAAAAACTGTTTTTT. Amino acid sequence: CASSRTGPYNEKLFF.

The gene calls are TRBV30 and TRBJ1-6; 8 bases map to TRBD1. J lost 2 bases, V lost 2 bases, and 5 bases had no gene match. The CDR3 has 16 residues. In germline, CDR1 is GTSNPN, CDR2 SVGIG (reference sequence). This CDR3 reads CAWSWDRIPYNSPLHF. CDR3 coding DNA: TGTGCCTGGAGTTGGGACAGGATACCCTATAATTCACCCCTCCACTTT.